These 13 T cell receptor beta chains originate from one sample sequenced in a study of spatial heterogeneity in lung cancer. A single record per CDR3 protein comes from TCRdb applying MiXCR to the 5' RACE reads. The sample holds tens of thousands of distinct CDR3 sequences, 15% to 20% seen once. The time point here: sample taken at primary tumor resection. General study results and limits: Tracking of tumor mutation counts was seen in expanded intratumoral alpha and beta TCR counts.

These TCRs are of unknown antigen specificity. Sequencing was performed on lung tumor tissue, taken at surgery. The receptor set was obtained from a female donor with early-stage non-small cell lung cancer.

In its sample, this clonotype ranks as medium-sized (0.01 to 0.1%). The rearrangement joins TRBV2 to TRBJ2-2, with D unresolved. Per the germline V gene, CDR1 is SNHLY and CDR2 is FYNNEI. V lost 2 bases and J 3 bases, leaving 7 bases between the germline ends. The CDR3 is 14 residues long. In DNA form, the CDR3 reads TGTGCCAGCAGTGAAAGTGGGGACACCGGGGAGCTGTTTTTT. Translated: CASSESGDTGELFF. Based on the CDR3 plus reference TRBV2 and TRBJ2-2, the full variable domain is EPEVTQTPSHQVTQMGQEVILRCVPISNHLYFYWYRQILGQKVEFLVSFYNNEISEKSEIFDDQFSVERPDGSNFTLKIRSTKLEDSAMYFCASSESGDTGELFFGEGSRLTVL.

The sample holds many counts of this clonotype. The rearrangement joins TRBV19 to TRBJ2-3, with D unclear. V gave up 6 bases and J gave up 0 bases, with 7 bases separating them. The V gene's germline CDR1 is LNHDA and CDR2 SQIVND (reference sequence). The CDR3 has 13 amino acids. CDR3 nucleotides: TGTGCCAGTAGCCATACTAGCACAGATACGCAGTATTTT. This codes for CASSHTSTDTQYF.

Regarding this clonotype: A read error may explain this, as a much larger clone is one base away. The rearrangement links TRBV20-1 to TRBJ2-1; tentatively, D is TRBD2 (7 bases). This CDR3 is built from 15 residues. CDR1 is DFQATT and CDR2 is SNEGSKA in the germline V gene (reference sequence). The DNA for the CDR3 is TGCAGTGCTAGAGAGGGGGCGGGAGAGAACAATAAGCAGTTCTTC. Translation gives CSAREGAGENNKQFF.

This clonotype was counted ten times or more. The genes are TRBV10-3 and TRBJ2-1, with 7 nucleotides matching TRBD2. Germline values: CDR1 ENHRY, CDR2 SYGVKD. V dropped 2 bases and J dropped 8; count of bases not matched to a gene: 6. The CDR3 is 14 residues long. The CDR3 nucleotides are TGTGCCATCAGTGAGCTGCGGGAGTTTGATGAGCAGTTCTTC. Translating gives CAISELREFDEQFF.

This clonotype was recorded many times. This rearrangement joins TRBV14 to TRBJ2-7; a possible D gene is TRBD1 (5 bases). Trimming removed 1 base from V and 2 bases from J, with 12 bases in between. CDR3 length: 15 amino acids. In germline, CDR1 is SGHDN, CDR2 FVKESK. The CDR3 DNA is TGTGCCAGCAGCCAAGGATCCAGGGCCCCCTACGAGCAGTACTTC. Its protein is CASSQGSRAPYEQYF.

This clonotype was seen repeatedly, ten times or more. The rearrangement links TRBV29-1 to TRBJ2-5; TRBD1 aligns across 8 bases. This CDR3 spans 13 amino acids. Germline CDR1 reads SQVTM; CDR2 reads ANQGSEA. The ends lost 6 bases at V and 3 bases at J; junction bases unmatched: 6. The CDR3 spells CSVVKTGEETQYF. Here the CDR3 DNA reads TGCAGCGTCGTCAAGACAGGGGAAGAGACCCAGTACTTC.

In this sample, this clonotype turned up many times. The V gene is TRBV28, the J gene TRBJ2-6; D gene uncertain. The germline V and J ends were trimmed by 7 bases and 0 bases, with 25 bases remaining between them. Germline CDR1 reads MDHEN; CDR2 reads SYDVKM. The CDR3 loop spans 20 amino acids. DNA for the CDR3: TGTGCCAGCATCCGCCAACCCGGTGGTCAGCTGAGCTCTGGGGCCAACGTCCTGACTTTC. Translating it yields CASIRQPGGQLSSGANVLTF.

V and J are TRBV2 and TRBJ2-1, with TRBD2 matching over 11 bases. Losses at the gene ends were 6 bases for V and 0 bases for J; bases not matched to a gene: 4. Germline V gives CDR1 SNHLY, CDR2 FYNNEI. This CDR3 is 16 amino acids long. The CDR3 spells CASSETSGSSYNEQFF. CDR3 nucleotides: TGTGCCAGCAGCGAAACTAGCGGGAGCTCCTACAATGAGCAGTTCTTC.

This clonotype has a handful of counts. The J gene is TRBJ2-5, the V gene TRBV7-3, with D perhaps TRBD1 or TRBD2 (5 bases each). Trimming took off 8 bases at V and 5 bases at J, with 15 bases between the two ends. Germline CDR1 and CDR2: SGHTA and FQGTGA. This CDR3 has 13 residues. The CDR3 region has the DNA TGTGCCAGCGCCCCGAGTGGGGACGAGACCCAGTACTTC. This gives the protein CASAPSGDETQYF.

The chain combines TRBV28 with TRBJ2-3, with TRBD1 identical over 9 bases. The junction had 10 bases not matched to a gene; V was cut back by 6 bases and J by 3 bases. The CDR3 runs 16 residues. The V gene's germline CDR1 is MDHEN and CDR2 SYDVKM. The DNA for the CDR3 is TGTGCCAGCAGGCCCTCCCTCGGACAGGGGACAGATACGCAGTATTTT. Its translation is CASRPSLGQGTDTQYF.

The CDR3 spells CASSFPTRRKNIQYF. CDR3 sequence (DNA): TGTGCCAGCAGTTTCCCCACACGTAGGAAAAACATTCAGTACTTC. V and J are TRBV12-3 or TRBV12-4 and TRBJ2-4; D not resolved. V lost 3 bases and J 4 bases, leaving 13 bases between the germline ends. CDR3 length: 15 residues.

V is TRBV12-3 or TRBV12-4 and J is TRBJ2-2; a possible D gene is TRBD1 (6 bases). CDR3 size: 14 residues. V lost 5 bases and J 2 bases, leaving 9 bases between the germline ends. The CDR3 region has the DNA TGTGCCAGCAGTCGGACAGACAACACCGGGGAGCTGTTTTTT. It encodes CASSRTDNTGELFF.

J is TRBJ2-7 and V is TRBV7-2; D is uncertain. Trimming stripped 4 bases from V and 3 bases from J, with 4 bases between. The V gene's germline CDR1 is SGHTA and CDR2 FQGNSA. The CDR3 consists of 11 residues. The CDR3: CASSSLYEQYF. The DNA for the CDR3 is TGTGCCAGCAGCTCCCTCTACGAGCAGTACTTC. The full variable domain, with the rest looked up from reference TRBV7-2 and TRBJ2-7, is GAGVSQSPSNKVTEKGKDVELRCDPISGHTALYWYRQSLGQGLEFLIYFQGNSAPDKSGLPSDRFSAERTGGSVSTLTIQRTQQEDSAVYLCASSSLYEQYFGPGTRLTVT.